The 3 T cell receptor beta chains given below trace back to one sample, sequenced in a study of Graves' ophthalmopathy and Graves' hyperthyroidism. TCR beta CDR3 amplification used RNA transcripts. Following a first-round RT-PCR that used HTBI primers, a second-round multiplex PCR was carried out. TCRdb re-derived calls from the multiplex PCR reads in MiXCR, one entry per CDR3 protein. The sample lists almost 750,000 distinct CDR3 sequences, 35% to 50% seen once, with 44% in the top ten. Material for sequencing was peripheral blood. Every receptor here comes from an adult man with Graves' ophthalmopathy.

With regard to this clonotype: Sequence at one end of the junction differs from germline and may be a read error. The chain carries TRBV7-9 and TRBJ1-4, with D maybe TRBD1 (5 bases). The germline gives CDR1 SEHNR, CDR2 FQNEAQ (reference sequence). The CDR3 extends over 15 amino acids. Here the CDR3 DNA reads TGCGCCAGCAGCCACGGCTCGGGGGAAGGAGAAAAACTGTTTTTT. Translation gives CASSHGSGEGEKLFF. Combining the CDR3 with reference TRBV7-9 and TRBJ1-4 gives the whole variable domain DTGVSQNPRHKITKRGQNVTFRCDPISEHNRLYWYRQTLGQGPEFLTYFQNEAQLEKSRLLSDRFSAERPKGSFSTLEIQRTEQGDSAMYLCASSHGSGEGEKLFFGSGTQLSVL.

V and J are TRBV7-2 and TRBJ1-3; TRBD1 is a possible D gene (5 bases). Trimming took 3 bases from V and 2 from J, leaving 11 bases between them. The CDR3 consists of 15 residues. The germline gives CDR1 SGHTA, CDR2 FQGNSA. The CDR3 sequence: CASSFYWGAGNTIYF. The CDR3 region has the DNA TGTGCCAGCAGCTTTTATTGGGGGGCTGGAAACACCATATATTTT.

The rearrangement links TRBV19 to TRBJ1-1; no reliable D call. V lost 3 bases and J lost 2, with 7 bases in between. Germline V gene sequence: CDR1 LNHDA, CDR2 SQIVND (reference sequence). CDR3 length: 13 residues. The CDR3: CASSMGFNTEAFF. DNA for the CDR3: TGTGCCAGTAGTATGGGATTTAACACTGAAGCTTTCTTT.